This T cell receptor (beta chain) was identified in a study of response to subunit inactivated influenza vaccine. The study, taken as a whole, reports: A suggestion made by the authors is that each seasonal influenza vaccination recruits few new T cells.

V was cut by 3 bases and J by 5 bases, with 10 bases left in between. Per germline, CDR1 SNHLY and CDR2 FYNNEI. The CDR3 length is 14 residues. This clonotype was seen more than once but under ten times. Its specificity is unknown. TCRdb processed the RT-PCR reads anew with MiXCR; each CDR3 protein has one entry. The sample holds fewer than 700,000 distinct CDR3 sequences, 10% to 15% seen once. The gene calls are TRBV2 and TRBJ2-2, with unresolved D. This TCR was recovered from a man in his fifties who received an inactivated influenza vaccine. The sequencing here drew on PBMCs from blood, taken 45 days after vaccination. The CDR3 protein is CASSEGPGTGELFF. The CDR3 DNA reads as TGTGCCAGCAGTGAGGGTCCGGGTACCGGGGAGCTGTTTTTT.